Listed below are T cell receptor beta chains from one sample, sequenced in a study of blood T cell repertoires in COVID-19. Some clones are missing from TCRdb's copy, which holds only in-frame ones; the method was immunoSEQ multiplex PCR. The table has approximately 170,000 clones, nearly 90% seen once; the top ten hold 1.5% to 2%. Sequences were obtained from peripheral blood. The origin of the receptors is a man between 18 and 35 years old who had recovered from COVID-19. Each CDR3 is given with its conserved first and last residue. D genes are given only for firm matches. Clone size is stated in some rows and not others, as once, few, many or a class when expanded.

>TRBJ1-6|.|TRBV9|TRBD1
TGTGCCAGCAGCGTAGAGTCTGGACAGGTGATTTCACCCCTCCACTTT
CASSVESGQVISPLHF
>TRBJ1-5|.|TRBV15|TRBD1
TGTGCCACCAGCAGATCGCTACAGGGGGGATATCAGCCCCAGCATTTT
CATSRSLQGGYQPQHF
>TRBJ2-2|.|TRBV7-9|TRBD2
TGTGCCAGCAGCTTAGCCAGCGGGAAGACCGGGGAGCTGTTTTTT
CASSLASGKTGELFF
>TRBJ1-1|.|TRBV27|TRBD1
TGTGCCAGCAGTCATCCGGGACAGCTGAACACTGAAGCTTTCTTT
CASSHPGQLNTEAFF
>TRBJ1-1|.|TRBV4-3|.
TGCGCCAGCAGCCAAGATAGCAGGGGTGTTGAAGCTTTCTTT
CASSQDSRGVEAFF
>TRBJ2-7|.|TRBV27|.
TGTGCCAGCATCAATGGCAGGGCCGGGCAGTACTTC
CASINGRAGQYF
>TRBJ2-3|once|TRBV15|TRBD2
TGTGCCACCAGCAGAGAGGGACTAGGAGTTGGTACAGATACGCAGTATTTT
CATSREGLGVGTDTQYF
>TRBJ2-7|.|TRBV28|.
TGTGCCAGCAGTTTCTCCCCCCTCGACAGGAGTTCCTACGAGCAGTACTTC
CASSFSPLDRSSYEQYF
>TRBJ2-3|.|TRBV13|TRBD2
TGTGCCAGCAGCTTAGCGGGAGGGCCAAGCACAGATACGCAGTATTTT
CASSLAGGPSTDTQYF
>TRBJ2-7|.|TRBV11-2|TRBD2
TGTGCCAGCAGCTTAGCCGGCGCCGGGACTAGGTTTACCTACGAGCAGTACTTC
CASSLAGAGTRFTYEQYF
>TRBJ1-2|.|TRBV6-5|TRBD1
TGTGCCAGCAGTAGGGACAGGGATAACTATGGCTACACCTTC
CASSRDRDNYGYTF
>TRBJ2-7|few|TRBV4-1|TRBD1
TGCGCCAGCAGCCAAGTCTTGACCGGGACAGGGAGCGAGCAGTACTTC
CASSQVLTGTGSEQYF
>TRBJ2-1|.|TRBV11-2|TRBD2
TGTGCCAGCAGCTTCCTCTTCGGGACTATCCCTGATAATGAGCAGTTCTTC
CASSFLFGTIPDNEQFF
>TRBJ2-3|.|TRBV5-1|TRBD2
TGCGCCAGCACCCCGGCGCGGGAGTTCACAGATACGCAGTATTTT
CASTPAREFTDTQYF
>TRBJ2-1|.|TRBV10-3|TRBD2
TGTGCCATCAGTCATTCTAGCGGCTTGAGCTCCTACAATGAGCAGTTCTTC
CAISHSSGLSSYNEQFF
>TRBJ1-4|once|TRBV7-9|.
TGTGCCAGCAACTCACCCGGGACCCGGGAGAAAAAACTGTTTTTT
CASNSPGTREKKLFF
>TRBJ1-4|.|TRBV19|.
TGTGCCAGTAGTATATTGGCCCCAGGGAGGACAACTAATGAAAAACTGTTTTTT
CASSILAPGRTTNEKLFF
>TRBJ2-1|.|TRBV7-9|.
TGTGCCAGCAGCTTAGAGTGGGGGGACCATGAGCAGTTCTTC
CASSLEWGDHEQFF
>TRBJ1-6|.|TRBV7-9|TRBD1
TGTGCCAGCAGATCGTTAGGGACAGGGGAATCACCCCTCCACTTT
CASRSLGTGESPLHF
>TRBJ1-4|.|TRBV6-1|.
TGTGCCAGCAGTGAAGGTCTGAAGCCGGGGGAAAAACTGTTTTTT
CASSEGLKPGEKLFF
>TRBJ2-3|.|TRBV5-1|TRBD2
TGCGCCAGCAGCCGGGGGCGGGAGGCCCATTTCACAGATACGCAGTATTTT
CASSRGREAHFTDTQYF
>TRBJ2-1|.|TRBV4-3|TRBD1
TGCGCCAGCTCAAAAATGGGGACAGTTAATAATGAGCAGTTCTTC
CASSKMGTVNNEQFF
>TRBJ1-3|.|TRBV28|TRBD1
TGTGCCAGCTTTCAGGGGGTCAAAGGAAACACCATATATTTT
CASFQGVKGNTIYF
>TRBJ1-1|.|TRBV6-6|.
TGTGCCAGCAGTTATTCTGCGGCGATGAACACTGAAGCTTTCTTT
CASSYSAAMNTEAFF
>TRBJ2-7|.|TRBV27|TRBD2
TGTGCCAGCAGGTCGGCGCTTGGGGGGGACGAGCAGTACTTC
CASRSALGGDEQYF
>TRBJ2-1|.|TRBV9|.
TGTGCCAGCAGCGTAGCAGCGTTCTCCTACAATGAGCAGTTCTTC
CASSVAAFSYNEQFF
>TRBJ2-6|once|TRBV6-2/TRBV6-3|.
TGTGCCAGCAGTTACGAGCAGGCTGGGGCCAACGTCCTGACTTTC
CASSYEQAGANVLTF
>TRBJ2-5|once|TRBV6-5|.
TGTGCCAGCAGTTACCAGCCCCAAGGGAGGGAGACCCAGTACTTC
CASSYQPQGRETQYF
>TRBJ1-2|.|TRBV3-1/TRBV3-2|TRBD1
TGTGCCAGCAGCCAAGATTCAGGGGGTTTAGCTAACTATGGCTACACCTTC
CASSQDSGGLANYGYTF
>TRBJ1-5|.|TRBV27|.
TGTGCCAGCGTATTTCAACGCGGAAGGGGTGTCTATAGCAATCAGCCCCAGCATTTT
CASVFQRGRGVYSNQPQHF
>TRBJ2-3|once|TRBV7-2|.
TGTGCCAGCAGCTCGAGTCCCGGGGGGCCAGATACGCAGTATTTT
CASSSSPGGPDTQYF
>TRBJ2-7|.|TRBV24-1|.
TGTGCCACCAGTGAAGACACGCCTCCCTACGAGCAGTACTTC
CATSEDTPPYEQYF
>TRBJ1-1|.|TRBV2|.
TGTGCCAGCAGTGTGGACAGTTACACTGAAGCTTTCTTT
CASSVDSYTEAFF
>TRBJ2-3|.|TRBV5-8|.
TGTGCCAGCAGCCCTGGACAGCTCACAGATACGCAGTATTTT
CASSPGQLTDTQYF
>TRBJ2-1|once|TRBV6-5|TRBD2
TGTGCCAGCAGTCCGACCGGGACTAGCGGGAGAGGGCAGTTCTTC
CASSPTGTSGRGQFF
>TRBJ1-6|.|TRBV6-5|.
TGTGCCAGCAGTTACGAGGCGGATGAGAATTCACCCCTCCACTTT
CASSYEADENSPLHF
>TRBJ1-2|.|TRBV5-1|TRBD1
TGCGCCACCCAGGGGGACGGAGGGGATGGCTACACCTTC
CATQGDGGDGYTF
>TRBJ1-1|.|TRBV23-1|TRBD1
TGCGCCAGCAGTCATCTCCCCGGGACAGCGAACACTGAAGCTTTCTTT
CASSHLPGTANTEAFF
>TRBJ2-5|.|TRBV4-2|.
TGTGCCAGCAGCCCCGTCGTTGCAGGGGCCCCTACGATCCAAGAGACCCAGTACTTC
CASSPVVAGAPTIQETQYF
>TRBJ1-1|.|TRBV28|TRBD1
TGTGCCAGCAGTTCTCGGGCAGGGGGCAGGGCAGAAGCTTTCTTT
CASSSRAGGRAEAFF
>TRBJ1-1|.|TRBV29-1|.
TGCAGCGTTGAAGGGGACACTGTGAACACTGAAGCTTTCTTT
CSVEGDTVNTEAFF
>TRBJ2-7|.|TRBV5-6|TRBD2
TGTGCCAGCAGCTCACCGGGACTAGCGGGATTCGAGCAGTACTTC
CASSSPGLAGFEQYF
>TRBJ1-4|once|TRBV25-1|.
TGTGCCAGCAGTTTAACAGGGCCAACTAATGAAAAACTGTTTTTT
CASSLTGPTNEKLFF
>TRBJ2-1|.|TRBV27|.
TGTGCCAGCAGTTCTCCCCTCGGGGAGACTATCTACAATGAGCAGTTCTTC
CASSSPLGETIYNEQFF
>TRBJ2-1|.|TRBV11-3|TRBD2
TGTGCCAGCAGCCTGGGACTAGCGACCTACAATGAGCAGTTCTTC
CASSLGLATYNEQFF
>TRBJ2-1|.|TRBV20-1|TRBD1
TGCAGTGCCAGTCCCGGGACAGGGTACAATGAGCAGTTCTTC
CSASPGTGYNEQFF
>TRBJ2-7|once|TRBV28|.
TGTGCCAGCAGGGCACAGGCTCCCTCCTCCTACGAGCAGTACTTC
CASRAQAPSSYEQYF
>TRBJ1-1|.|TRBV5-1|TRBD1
TGCGCCAGCAGCTTCCGGACAGGTGCGAACACTGAAGCTTTCTTT
CASSFRTGANTEAFF